This T cell receptor beta chain was observed in a study of tumor-infiltrating lymphocytes in primary liver carcinoma (dated 2017 in TCRdb). Turning to the overall study: Between late 2015 and March 2016, roughly five patients in China with histopathologically diagnosed primary liver carcinoma had their tumors surgically resected. Technical replicate repertoires showed high reproducibility, with mean shared-clone rates roughly 0.88 and correlation coefficients above 0.95. TCRbeta repertoire sequencing, expression microarrays and whole-exome sequencing were combined in the study across five regions of each liver tumor, with adjacent normal tissue and blood also included. The five patients, three men and two women aged 30 to 69 years, had hepatocellular carcinoma (four) or combined HCC and intrahepatic cholangiocarcinoma (one). A total of 35 or so specimens from 5 patients underwent TCRbeta repertoire sequencing, comprising 25 or so tumor regions, 5 adjacent noncancerous liver tissues and 5 peripheral blood samples. Each sample produced roughly 3.65 to 7.5 million productive TCRbeta reads, and read depth showed no significant difference between tissue types. The five patients had tumors of stage T1-T3 N0M0, with maximum diameters ranging from roughly 4.2 to 10 cm. The research as a whole found: Repertoire overlap was found to be higher between tumor regions (mean roughly 35%) than between tumor-adjacent (approximately 17%) or tumor-blood (about 14%) pairs, consistent with antigen-driven expansion. Only four or five patients were included in the study, and the authors note that the findings should be validated in a larger study. Bulk unsorted samples precluded comparing CD4+ and CD8+ T cell repertoires. A significantly larger repertoire fraction was made up by the top 250 clones in tumors than in blood (p = 0.039). Because sequencing covered only the TCR beta chain and unpaired alpha chains were not captured, true repertoire diversity is likely underestimated.

A constant-region primer and ProtoScript II reverse transcriptase were used to reverse-transcribe TCRbeta-specific cDNA from 500 ng total RNA. Three nested multiplex PCR rounds, following a slightly modified ARM-PCR procedure, were used to build the TCRbeta libraries. Each of the first two PCR rounds ran for approximately 10 cycles and used multiplex TRBV1-TRBV30 forward primers together with a Cbeta reverse primer. Sample barcodes and Illumina adapters were attached in a final 25-cycle PCR using Deep VentR polymerase. Before sequencing, amplicons between 200 and 500 bp were purified from gel using a QIAquick gel extraction kit. TCRbeta amplicons were sequenced on an Illumina HiSeq 2500 with 250-bp paired-end reads. For the original study's pipeline: Reads were quality-trimmed with Trimmomatic v0.33, and paired reads were merged with FLASH v1.2.11 to recover full CDR3 sequences. V, D and J germline segments were assigned to the rearranged TCRbeta sequences using MiGEC v1.2.1b. Clonotype statistics and Shannon-Wiener diversity indices were computed with VDJtools v1.0.0. Except for diversity analysis, only each sample's 250 most abundant clonotypes were used in subsequent analyses to reduce sampling bias. TCRdb itself trimmed the public reads at Q25 with fastp, ran MiXCR and retained productive beta chains. Rows with one shared CDR3 protein collapse into an entry with the most common genes and DNA. For this entry, the V and J calls and clone size follow TCRdb and not the study's own pipeline. The sample yields about 330,000 distinct CDR3 sequences; about two thirds were counted once. The ten largest clones take up 5.5% to 7% of the sample.

Blood RNA was extracted from unsorted whole blood using TRIzol reagent, and germline DNA was obtained with the DNeasy Blood & Tissue kit. At the time of sampling, the patients were treatment-naive and had chronic HBV infection. About 4 milliliters of peripheral blood were collected into K2EDTA tubes before surgery. Reading from cysteine to phenylalanine, the CDR3 counts 16 amino acids. Solely the CDR3 DNA is kept, with 48 bases framed from the first base. The germline V gene gives CDR1 as SGHDN and CDR2 as FVKESK. Trimming removed 5 bases from V and 4 bases from J; the gene matches leave 13 bases unexplained. Turning to this clonotype: Its cognate antigen has yet to be identified. No clone much larger than this one lies a single base away; base qualities are absent.

This receptor was taken from a man aged 40-49 years with primary liver carcinoma and hepatitis B virus infection. Sequenced material: peripheral blood. The chain uses TRBV14 and TRBJ2-5; the central 7 bases match TRBD2. The nucleotide sequence reads TGTGCCAGCAGCTCCCGGGGAGGGTTAGGAGGAGAGACCCAGTACTTC. Its protein is CASSSRGGLGGETQYF.